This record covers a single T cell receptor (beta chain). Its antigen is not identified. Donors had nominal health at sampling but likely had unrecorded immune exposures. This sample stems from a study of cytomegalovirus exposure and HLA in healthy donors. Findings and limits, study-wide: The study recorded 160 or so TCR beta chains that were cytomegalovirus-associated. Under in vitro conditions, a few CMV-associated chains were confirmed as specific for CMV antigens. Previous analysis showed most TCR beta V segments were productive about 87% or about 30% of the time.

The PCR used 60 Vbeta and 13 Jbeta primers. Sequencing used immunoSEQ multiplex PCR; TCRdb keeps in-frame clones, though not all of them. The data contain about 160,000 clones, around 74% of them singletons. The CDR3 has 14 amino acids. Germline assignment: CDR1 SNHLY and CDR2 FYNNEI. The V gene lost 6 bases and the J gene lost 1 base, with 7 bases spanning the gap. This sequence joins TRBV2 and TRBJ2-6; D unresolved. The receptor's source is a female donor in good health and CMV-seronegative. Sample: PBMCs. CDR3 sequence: CASRARSGANVLTF. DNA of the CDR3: TGTGCCAGCAGGGCTCGTTCTGGGGCCAACGTCCTGACTTTC.